Below are 9 T cell receptor beta chains sequenced from a single sample in a study of T cell changes during pregnancy in multiple sclerosis. Sequenced by immunoSEQ multiplex PCR; TCRdb stores in-frame clones only, minus some. The sample includes 55,000 to 65,000 clones, 90% to 95% of them seen just once. This specimen was peripheral blood, taken after pregnancy. Receptor source: a female donor with multiple sclerosis, enrolled in a pregnancy study.

The rearrangement joins TRBV6-1 to TRBJ2-1; possible D gene TRBD2, 5 bases. Per germline, CDR1 MNHNS and CDR2 SASEGT. CDR3 length equals 15 residues. Deletions cut 1 base from V and 2 bases from J, with 9 bases between. In DNA form, the CDR3 reads TGTGCCAGCAGTGAAGGGAGCGGACCCTACAATGAGCAGTTCTTC. The encoded protein is CASSEGSGPYNEQFF.

This sequence joins TRBV18 and TRBJ1-4, with 11 nucleotides matching TRBD1. The V gene's germline CDR1 is KGHSH and CDR2 LQKENI. J gave up 4 bases and V 3 bases, and 1 base lay outside the gene matches. CDR3 length: 15 amino acids. The CDR3, as DNA: TGTGCCAGCTCACCGGACAGGGGGCGTAATGAAAAACTGTTTTTT. This encodes CASSPDRGRNEKLFF.

This rearrangement joins TRBV9 to TRBJ1-2; D unresolved. The germline V gene encodes CDR1 SGDLS and CDR2 YYNGEE. V was cut by 4 bases and J by 1 base, with 14 bases left in between. The CDR3 sequence is 15 residues long. CDR3 sequence (DNA): TGTGCCAGCAGCCCCCTGTCTGAGGTTAACTATGGCTACACCTTC. Amino acid sequence: CASSPLSEVNYGYTF.

The chain employs TRBV6-5 and TRBJ1-3; D unresolved. Trimming removed 3 bases from V and 3 bases from J, with 9 bases in between. The CDR3 has 14 amino acids. CDR1 and CDR2 from the germline V gene are MNHEY and SVGAGI. CDR3 in amino acids: CASSYAGFGNTIYF. The CDR3 DNA follows: TGTGCCAGCAGTTATGCAGGCTTTGGAAACACCATATATTTT.

This rearrangement joins TRBV7-3 to TRBJ1-1, with a tentative D call TRBD1 (5 bases). The CDR3 is made up of 13 amino acids. The V gene's germline CDR1 is SGHTA and CDR2 FQGTGA. V was shortened by 1 base and J by 11 bases, with 14 bases between the two germline ends. This CDR3 is CASSLNGGAAAFF. In nucleotides, the CDR3 is TGTGCCAGCAGCTTAAATGGAGGGGCTGCCGCTTTCTTT. The entire variable domain, with the rest obtained from reference TRBV7-3 and TRBJ1-1, is as follows: GAGVSQTPSNKVTEKGKYVELRCDPISGHTALYWYRQSLGQGPEFLIYFQGTGAADDSGLPNDRFFAVRPEGSVSTLKIQRTERGDSAVYLCASSLNGGAAAFFGQGTRLTVV.

The chain joins TRBV29-1 to TRBJ2-3; no firm D call. Trimming pared 4 bases from V and 3 bases from J, leaving 5 bases between. From germline, CDR1 is SQVTM and CDR2 ANQGSEA. The CDR3 has 11 amino acids. CDR3 amino acids: CSVGHTDTQYF. The CDR3 DNA follows: TGCAGCGTTGGTCATACAGATACGCAGTATTTT.

The chain joins TRBV13 to TRBJ2-3; possibly TRBD1 for D (6 bases). Germline V gene lookup returns CDR1 PRHDT and CDR2 FYEKMQ (reference sequence). Between the trimmed V and J ends, which lost 4 bases and 4 bases, there was a span of 12 bases. The CDR3 has 14 amino acids. In nucleotides, the CDR3 is TGTGCCAGCAGCTCCCCGACAGGACCAGATACGCAGTATTTT. Amino acids: CASSSPTGPDTQYF.

The chain joins TRBV7-8 to TRBJ1-5; D uncertain. The germline V and J ends were trimmed by 2 bases and 4 bases, with 12 bases remaining between them. The length of the CDR3 is 15 residues. Looked up from germline, CDR1 is SGHVS and CDR2 is FQNEAQ. DNA of the CDR3: TGTGCCAGCAGCTTATGGTCGGGAATTAATCAGCCCCAGCATTTT. Its protein product is CASSLWSGINQPQHF.

As DNA, the CDR3 is TGTGCCAGCCCCACTGAGGACAATGAGCAGTTCTTC. Protein sequence: CASPTEDNEQFF. The chain uses TRBV7-9 and TRBJ2-1; D is uncertain. Per germline, CDR1 SEHNR and CDR2 FQNEAQ (reference sequence). CDR3 length: 12 amino acids. With 8 bases removed from V and 5 bases from J, the gap between germline ends came to 10 bases.